This T cell receptor (beta chain) emerged from a study of control samples from healthy donors and cancer patients. Sequencing used immunoSEQ multiplex PCR; TCRdb keeps in-frame clones, though not all of them. The profile shows some 78,000 clones, 85% to 90% of them singletons. CDR1 GTSNPN and CDR2 SVGIG come from the germline V gene (reference sequence). Trimming removed 0 bases at V and 12 bases at J, with 11 bases between. The CDR3 totals 11 residues. The chain is built from TRBV30 and TRBJ1-2; D gene unclear. This TCR was sampled from a woman aged 60-75 years in good health. Sequenced sample: blood. The CDR3 spells CAWSVKGPNTF. CDR3 DNA sequence: TGTGCCTGGAGTGTAAAGGGTCCGAACACCTTC.